The 13 T cell receptor beta chains below were found in one sample sequenced in a study of cytomegalovirus exposure and HLA in healthy donors. Researchers ran the PCR with 60 Vbeta and 13 Jbeta primers. Profiled with immunoSEQ multiplex PCR; TCRdb holds only in-frame clones, not every one. Of 95,000 to 150,000 clones listed, around 84% were seen once; the top ten hold about 1.8%. The source material was PBMCs. The receptors were gathered from a young man in good health and CMV-seronegative.

V is TRBV5-6 and J is TRBJ1-2, with D perhaps TRBD1 (5 bases). The length of the CDR3 is 15 residues. With 5 bases removed from V and 2 bases from J, the gap between germline ends came to 16 bases. The germline V gene has CDR1 SGHDT and CDR2 YYEEEE. CDR3 nucleotide sequence: TGTGCCAGCAGTCCCGGGCAGGGAGGGAACTATGGCTACACCTTC. Protein sequence: CASSPGQGGNYGYTF.

V is TRBV6-1 and J is TRBJ1-2, with D possibly being TRBD1 (6 bases). CDR1 is MNHNS, CDR2 SASEGT, per germline. The CDR3 has 13 residues. With 2 bases removed from V and 4 bases from J, the gap between germline ends came to 8 bases. The CDR3 DNA reads as TGTGCCAGCAGTGAACAGGGGACCTATGGCTACACCTTC. Translation gives CASSEQGTYGYTF.

The chain combines TRBV9 with TRBJ2-2; TRBD1 matches 8 bases. Per germline, CDR1 SGDLS and CDR2 YYNGEE. V dropped 2 bases and J dropped 1; count of bases not matched to a gene: 7. This CDR3 comprises 17 residues. The chain's CDR3 is CASSVPRTGKNTGELFF. As DNA, the CDR3 is TGTGCCAGCAGCGTCCCCAGGACAGGGAAGAACACCGGGGAGCTGTTTTTT.

The chain has TRBV13 and TRBJ1-1, with D uncertain. CDR3 length equals 14 residues. The V and J ends lost 5 bases and 0 bases respectively, with 10 bases between them. Germline CDR1 and CDR2: PRHDT and FYEKMQ (reference sequence). CDR3 loop: CASSHNPVNTEAFF. The CDR3 bases are TGTGCCAGCAGCCATAATCCAGTGAACACTGAAGCTTTCTTT.

The chain links TRBV19 to TRBJ2-7, with D perhaps TRBD1 (6 bases). V was clipped by 3 bases and J by 4 bases, with 16 bases between them. Germline V CDR1 and CDR2: LNHDA, SQIVND (reference sequence). CDR3 length: 15 residues. The CDR3 sequence: CASSIRQGNSYEQYF. In DNA, the CDR3 is TGTGCCAGTAGTATTCGGCAGGGGAACTCGTACGAGCAGTACTTC.

The table lists this clone with a few counts. The rearrangement links TRBV5-1 to TRBJ1-2, with D tentatively TRBD1 (5 bases). Germline loops: CDR1 SGHRS, CDR2 YFSETQ. V was pared by 5 bases and J by 3 bases, with 14 bases between. This CDR3 region has 14 residues. The CDR3: CASRPWGGDYGYTF. For the CDR3, the DNA is TGCGCCAGCAGGCCCTGGGGGGGAGACTATGGCTACACCTTC.

The V gene is TRBV6-5, the J gene TRBJ1-5; unclear D gene. The V gene lost 0 bases and the J gene lost 7 bases, with 13 bases spanning the gap. This CDR3 region has 15 residues. Germline V gene lookup returns CDR1 MNHEY and CDR2 SVGAGI. The CDR3 loop is CASSYSGHSGQPQHF. The CDR3 region has the DNA TGTGCCAGCAGTTACTCGGGCCATTCGGGGCAGCCCCAGCATTTT.

V is TRBV7-2 and J is TRBJ1-4; D gene uncertain. V lost 5 bases and J lost 10, with 8 bases in between. The CDR3 runs to 11 residues. The germline V gene encodes CDR1 SGHTA and CDR2 FQGNSA. The CDR3 DNA reads TGTGCCAGCAGCCTCACCGGAAAACTGTTTTTT. It codes for CASSLTGKLFF.

This clone was seen once. This chain joins TRBV5-1 and TRBJ2-1; D call uncertain. Per germline, CDR1 SGHRS and CDR2 YFSETQ. This CDR3 is 18 amino acids long. The V and J ends lost 4 bases and 0 bases respectively, with 20 bases between them. The CDR3 bases are TGCGCCAGCAGCCACCCCCGGCCCCGGGTAGACTCCTACAATGAGCAGTTCTTC. This sequence encodes CASSHPRPRVDSYNEQFF.

The chain has TRBV2 and TRBJ1-4, with TRBD1 as a possible D gene (6 bases). Germline V gene lookup returns CDR1 SNHLY and CDR2 FYNNEI. This CDR3 has 15 residues. Trimming took 8 bases from V and 0 from J, leaving 13 bases between them. The CDR3 nucleotides read TGTGCCAGCGAACTAAGGACAGCAACTAATGAAAAACTGTTTTTT. Translating it yields CASELRTATNEKLFF.

V is TRBV5-4 and J is TRBJ2-1, with 7 bases lining up with TRBD1. The CDR3 length is 17 residues. Looked up from germline, CDR1 is SGHNT and CDR2 is YYREEE (reference sequence). V shed 3 bases, J shed 0 bases, and the junction held 9 bases outside the gene matches. This chain's CDR3 is CASSYNQGVHSYNEQFF. The CDR3 DNA sequence: TGTGCCAGCAGCTATAACCAGGGGGTCCACTCCTACAATGAGCAGTTCTTC.

This rearrangement joins TRBV5-8 to TRBJ2-1; D is uncertain. This CDR3 comprises 11 residues. Germline values: CDR1 SGHTS, CDR2 YDEGEE. Trimming left V 4 bases short and J 8 bases short, with 7 bases between. The CDR3 coding sequence is TGTGCCAGCAGCCACTTATATGAGCAGTTCTTC. Translating it yields CASSHLYEQFF.

The rearrangement links TRBV10-1 to TRBJ2-1; the match to TRBD1 covers 9 bases. In germline, CDR1 is WNHNN, CDR2 SYGVQD (reference sequence). Trimming at V came to 0 bases and at J to 7 bases, leaving 4 bases not matched to a gene. CDR3 length: 15 residues. The CDR3 region has the DNA TGCGCCAGCAGTGAGTCTGGGACAGGGAGGAATGAGCAGTTCTTC. Amino acid sequence: CASSESGTGRNEQFF.